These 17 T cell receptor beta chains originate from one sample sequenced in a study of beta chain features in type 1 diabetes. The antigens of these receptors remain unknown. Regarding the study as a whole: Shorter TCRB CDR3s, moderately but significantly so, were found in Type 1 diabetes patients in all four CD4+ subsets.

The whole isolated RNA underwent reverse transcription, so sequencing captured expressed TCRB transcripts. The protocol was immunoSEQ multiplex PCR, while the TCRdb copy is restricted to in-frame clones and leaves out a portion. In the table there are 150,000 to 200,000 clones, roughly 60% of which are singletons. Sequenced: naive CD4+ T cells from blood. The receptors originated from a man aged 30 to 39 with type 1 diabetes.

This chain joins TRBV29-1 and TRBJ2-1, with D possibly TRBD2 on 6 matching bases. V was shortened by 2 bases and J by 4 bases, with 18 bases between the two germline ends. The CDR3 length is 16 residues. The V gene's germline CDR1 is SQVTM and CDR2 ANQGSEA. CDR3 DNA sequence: TGCAGCGTTGAACACCCCCGGAGCGGGCCTTACAATGAGCAGTTCTTC. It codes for CSVEHPRSGPYNEQFF.

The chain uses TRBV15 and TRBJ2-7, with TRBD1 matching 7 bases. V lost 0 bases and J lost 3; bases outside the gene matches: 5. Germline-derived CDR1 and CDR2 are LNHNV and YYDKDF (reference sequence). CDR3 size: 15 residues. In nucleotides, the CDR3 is TGTGCCACCAGCAGAGACCGATGGGACAGCTACGAGCAGTACTTC. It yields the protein CATSRDRWDSYEQYF.

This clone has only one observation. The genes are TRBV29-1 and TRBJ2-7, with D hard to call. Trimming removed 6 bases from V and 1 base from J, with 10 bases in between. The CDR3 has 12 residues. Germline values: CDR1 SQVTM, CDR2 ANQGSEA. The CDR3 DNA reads TGCAGCGTCTCGTTTTCATCCTACGAGCAGTACTTC. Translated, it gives CSVSFSSYEQYF.

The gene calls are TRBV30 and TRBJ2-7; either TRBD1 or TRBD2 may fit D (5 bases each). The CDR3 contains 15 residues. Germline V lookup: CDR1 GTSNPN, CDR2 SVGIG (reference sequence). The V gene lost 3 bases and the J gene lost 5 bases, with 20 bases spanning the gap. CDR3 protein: CAWRLSGTGAHEQYF. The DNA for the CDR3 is TGTGCCTGGAGATTATCCGGGACGGGCGCCCACGAGCAGTACTTC.

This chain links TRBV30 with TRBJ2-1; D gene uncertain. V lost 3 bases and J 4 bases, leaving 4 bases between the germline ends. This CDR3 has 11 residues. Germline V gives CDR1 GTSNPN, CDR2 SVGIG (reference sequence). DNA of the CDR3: TGTGCCTGGAGAAAGTACAATGAGCAGTTCTTC. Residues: CAWRKYNEQFF.

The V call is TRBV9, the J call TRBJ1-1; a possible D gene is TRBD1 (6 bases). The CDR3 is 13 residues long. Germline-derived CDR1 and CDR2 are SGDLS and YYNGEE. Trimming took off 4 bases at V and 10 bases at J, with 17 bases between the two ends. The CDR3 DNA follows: TGTGCCAGCAGCTCCTACAGGGAATCGGGAGCTTTCTTT. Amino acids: CASSSYRESGAFF.

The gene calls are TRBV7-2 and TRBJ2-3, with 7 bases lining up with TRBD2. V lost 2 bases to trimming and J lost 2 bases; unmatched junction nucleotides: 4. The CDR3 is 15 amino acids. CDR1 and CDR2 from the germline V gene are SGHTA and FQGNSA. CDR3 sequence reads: CASSLRRGITDTQYF. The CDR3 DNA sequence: TGTGCCAGCAGCTTACGGCGGGGGATCACAGATACGCAGTATTTT.

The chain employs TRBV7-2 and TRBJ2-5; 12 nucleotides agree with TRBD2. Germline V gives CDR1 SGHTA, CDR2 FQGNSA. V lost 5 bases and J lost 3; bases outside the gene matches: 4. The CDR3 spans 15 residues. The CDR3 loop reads CASSPWTSGEETQYF. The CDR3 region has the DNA TGTGCCAGCAGCCCATGGACTAGCGGGGAAGAGACCCAGTACTTC.

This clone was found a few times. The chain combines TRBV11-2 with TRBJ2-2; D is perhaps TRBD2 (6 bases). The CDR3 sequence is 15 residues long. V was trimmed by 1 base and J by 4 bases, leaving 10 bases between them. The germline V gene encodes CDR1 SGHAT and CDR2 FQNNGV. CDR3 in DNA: TGTGCCAGCAGCTTAGGCGGGGCAGGCACCGGGGAGCTGTTTTTT. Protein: CASSLGGAGTGELFF.

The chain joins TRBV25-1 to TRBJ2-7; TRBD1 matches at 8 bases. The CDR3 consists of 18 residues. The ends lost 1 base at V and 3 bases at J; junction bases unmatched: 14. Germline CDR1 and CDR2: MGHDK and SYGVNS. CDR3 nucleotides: TGTGCCAGCAGTGAATTTAGACAGGGGAAGGGGATCGGCTACGAGCAGTACTTC. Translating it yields CASSEFRQGKGIGYEQYF.

Here the CDR3 reads CAIRARPEETQYF. The CDR3 coding sequence is TGTGCCATCAGAGCCAGACCCGAAGAGACCCAGTACTTC. The gene calls are TRBV10-3 and TRBJ2-5; D call uncertain. The CDR3 is 13 amino acids. V was shortened by 6 bases and J by 3 bases, with 11 bases between the two germline ends. The germline V gene encodes CDR1 ENHRY and CDR2 SYGVKD.

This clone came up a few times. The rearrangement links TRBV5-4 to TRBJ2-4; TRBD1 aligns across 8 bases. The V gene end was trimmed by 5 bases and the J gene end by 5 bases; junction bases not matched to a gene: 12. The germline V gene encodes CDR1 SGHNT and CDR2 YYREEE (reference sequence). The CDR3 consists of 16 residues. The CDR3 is CASSQTGVGHENIQYF. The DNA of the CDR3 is TGTGCCAGCAGTCAGACAGGGGTCGGCCATGAAAACATTCAGTACTTC.

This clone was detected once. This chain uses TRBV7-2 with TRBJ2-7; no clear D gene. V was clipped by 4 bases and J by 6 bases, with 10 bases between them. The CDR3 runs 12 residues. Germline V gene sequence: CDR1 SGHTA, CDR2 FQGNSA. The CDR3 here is CASSSDSLEQYF. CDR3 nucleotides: TGTGCCAGCAGCTCAGACTCTCTCGAGCAGTACTTC.

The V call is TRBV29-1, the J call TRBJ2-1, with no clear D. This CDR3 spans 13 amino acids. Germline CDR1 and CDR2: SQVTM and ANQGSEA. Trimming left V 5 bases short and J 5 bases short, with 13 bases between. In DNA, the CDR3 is TGCAGCGTTAGGTTCGACAACAACAATGAGCAGTTCTTC. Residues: CSVRFDNNNEQFF.

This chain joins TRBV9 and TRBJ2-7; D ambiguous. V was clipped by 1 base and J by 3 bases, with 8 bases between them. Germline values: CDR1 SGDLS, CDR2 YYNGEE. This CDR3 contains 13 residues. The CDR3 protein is CASSVNSNYEQYF. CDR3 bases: TGTGCCAGCAGCGTAAACTCGAACTACGAGCAGTACTTC. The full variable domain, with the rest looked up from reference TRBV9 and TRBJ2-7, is DSGVTQTPKHLITATGQRVTLRCSPRSGDLSVYWYQQSLDQGLQFLIQYYNGEERAKGNILERFSAQQFPDLHSELNLSSLELGDSALYFCASSVNSNYEQYFGPGTRLTVT.

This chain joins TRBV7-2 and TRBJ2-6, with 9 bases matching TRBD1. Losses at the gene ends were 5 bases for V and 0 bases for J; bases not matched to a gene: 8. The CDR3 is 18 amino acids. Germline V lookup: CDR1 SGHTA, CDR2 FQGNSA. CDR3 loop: CASSRRTGALSGANVLTF. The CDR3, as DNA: TGTGCCAGCAGCCGGAGGACAGGGGCCCTCTCTGGGGCCAACGTCCTGACTTTC.

The CDR3 loop reads CAWSQLAGILTDTQYF. The CDR3, as DNA: TGTGCCTGGAGCCAACTAGCGGGGATCCTCACAGATACGCAGTATTTT. The chain has TRBV30 and TRBJ2-3, with TRBD2 matching over 10 bases. Germline V gives CDR1 GTSNPN, CDR2 SVGIG (reference sequence). V dropped 3 bases and J dropped 2; count of bases not matched to a gene: 8. This CDR3 comprises 16 residues.